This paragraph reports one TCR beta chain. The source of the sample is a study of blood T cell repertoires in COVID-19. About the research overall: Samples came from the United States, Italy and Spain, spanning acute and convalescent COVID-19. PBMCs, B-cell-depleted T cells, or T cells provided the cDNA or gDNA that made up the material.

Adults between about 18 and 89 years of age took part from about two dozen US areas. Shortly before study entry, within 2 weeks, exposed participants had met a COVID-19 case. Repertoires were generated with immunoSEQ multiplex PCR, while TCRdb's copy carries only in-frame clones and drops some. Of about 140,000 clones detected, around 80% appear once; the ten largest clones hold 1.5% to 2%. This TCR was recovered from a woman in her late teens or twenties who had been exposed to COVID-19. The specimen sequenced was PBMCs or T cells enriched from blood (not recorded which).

Here the CDR3 reads CASSPAGTGNTGELFF. Written as DNA, the CDR3 is TGCGCCAGCAGCCCGGCCGGGACAGGGAACACCGGGGAGCTGTTTTTT. The chain carries TRBV5-1 and TRBJ2-2; TRBD1 agrees at 8 bases. Germline V gene lookup returns CDR1 SGHRS and CDR2 YFSETQ. The CDR3 is 16 residues long. V gave up 4 bases and J gave up 1 base; unmatched junction bases: 6.